A selection of T cell receptor beta chains follows, all from one sample in a study of blood T cell repertoires in COVID-19. This table comes from immunoSEQ multiplex PCR, and its TCRdb copy is limited to in-frame clones, with some not included. The sample contains fewer than 200,000 clones, around 80% of which appear only once. The sequenced sample consisted of PBMCs or T cells enriched from blood (not recorded which). These receptors came from a woman aged 45-60 years in a cohort exposed to, infected with or recovered from COVID-19 (not recorded which). The CDR3 runs from the conserved cysteine through the conserved F or W. A D gene is named only where the DNA matches it firmly. Rows give clone size only sometimes, using once, few, many, or a class for an expanded clone.

CDR3: CATSDHLAGDSADTQYF
DNA: TGTGCCACCAGTGACCACCTAGCGGGAGACTCGGCAGATACGCAGTATTTT
D: TRBD2
V: TRBV24-1
J: TRBJ2-3
size: few

CDR3: CASSITSGPTYEQYF
DNA: TGTGCCAGCAGCATTACTAGCGGACCGACCTACGAGCAGTACTTC
D: TRBD2
V: TRBV7-8
J: TRBJ2-7
size: few

CDR3: CASSLLSGGATNEKLFF
DNA: TGTGCCAGCTCACTACTGTCTGGAGGGGCAACTAATGAAAAACTGTTTTTT
D: NA
V: TRBV18
J: TRBJ1-4
size: NA

CDR3: CASTGGGGSDEQYF
DNA: TGTGCCAGCACTGGGGGAGGGGGATCAGACGAGCAGTACTTC
D: NA
V: TRBV2
J: TRBJ2-7
size: NA

CDR3: CASSFSSGKSYEQYF
DNA: TGTGCCAGCAGTTTTTCGAGCGGGAAGTCCTACGAGCAGTACTTC
D: TRBD2
V: TRBV28
J: TRBJ2-7
size: NA

CDR3: CASSLTGQGYEQYF
DNA: TGTGCCAGCAGCTTAACAGGACAGGGCTACGAGCAGTACTTC
D: TRBD1
V: TRBV11-2
J: TRBJ2-7
size: NA

CDR3: CASSQGYGGGRASEQYF
DNA: TGTGCCAGCAGCCAAGGGTACGGTGGAGGGAGGGCCTCCGAGCAGTACTTC
D: TRBD2
V: TRBV3-1/TRBV3-2
J: TRBJ2-7
size: NA

CDR3: CASSRTSGHYEQYF
DNA: TGTGCCAGCAGTAGGACTAGCGGACACTACGAGCAGTACTTC
D: TRBD2
V: TRBV7-9
J: TRBJ2-7
size: NA

CDR3: CSVALGGIGYEQYF
DNA: TGCAGCGTAGCCTTGGGAGGGATAGGCTACGAGCAGTACTTC
D: TRBD2
V: TRBV29-1
J: TRBJ2-7
size: NA

CDR3: CASSYNDRTNSPLHF
DNA: TGTGCCAGCAGTTACAACGACAGAACTAATTCACCCCTCCACTTT
D: NA
V: TRBV6-2/TRBV6-3
J: TRBJ1-6
size: NA

CDR3: CASSPLRQETQYF
DNA: TGTGCCAGCTCACCTTTGCGCCAAGAGACCCAGTACTTC
D: NA
V: TRBV18
J: TRBJ2-5
size: NA

CDR3: CASSSYGGADTQYF
DNA: TGTGCCAGCAGCTCCTACGGGGGGGCGGATACGCAGTATTTT
D: TRBD2
V: TRBV7-6
J: TRBJ2-3
size: few

CDR3: CASRETGVEDEQYF
DNA: TGTGCCAGTAGGGAGACAGGGGTCGAGGATGAGCAGTACTTC
D: TRBD1
V: TRBV19
J: TRBJ2-7
size: NA

CDR3: CARSLWQRIYSNQPQHF
DNA: TGTGCCAGAAGCTTGTGGCAGCGGATATATAGCAATCAGCCCCAGCATTTT
D: NA
V: TRBV5-3
J: TRBJ1-5
size: NA

CDR3: CASSLGQGRSYGYTF
DNA: TGTGCCAGTAGCCTGGGACAGGGTAGGAGCTATGGCTACACCTTC
D: TRBD1
V: TRBV19
J: TRBJ1-2
size: NA

CDR3: CATSDLQTGGWSYNSPLHF
DNA: TGTGCCACCAGTGATTTGCAGACCGGGGGTTGGTCCTATAATTCACCCCTCCACTTT
D: NA
V: TRBV24-1
J: TRBJ1-6
size: NA

CDR3: CASGTRQGMDYGYTF
DNA: TGTGCCAGCGGCACCAGACAGGGGATGGACTATGGCTACACCTTC
D: TRBD1
V: TRBV27
J: TRBJ1-2
size: once

CDR3: CASSLGTGQFF
DNA: TGTGCCAGCAGCTTGGGCACGGGACAGTTCTTC
D: NA
V: TRBV7-2
J: TRBJ2-1
size: NA

CDR3: CASSQQGTTNEKLFF
DNA: TGCGCCAGCAGCCAACAGGGAACCACTAATGAAAAACTGTTTTTT
D: NA
V: TRBV4-1
J: TRBJ1-4
size: NA

CDR3: CASSFSGQGISTDTQYF
DNA: TGTGCCAGCAGTTTCTCCGGACAGGGGATTAGCACAGATACGCAGTATTTT
D: TRBD1
V: TRBV27
J: TRBJ2-3
size: NA

CDR3: CASSFWTGGTDTQYF
DNA: TGTGCCAGCAGTTTTTGGACAGGGGGCACAGATACGCAGTATTTT
D: TRBD1
V: TRBV27
J: TRBJ2-3
size: NA

CDR3: CASSRDRGQGTRNTIYF
DNA: TGTGCCAGCAGTCGTGACCGGGGACAGGGCACCCGAAACACCATATATTTT
D: TRBD1
V: TRBV28
J: TRBJ1-3
size: NA

CDR3: CASSQDPSGPYEQYF
DNA: TGTGCCAGCAGCCAAGACCCCTCGGGTCCCTACGAGCAGTACTTC
D: NA
V: TRBV4-2
J: TRBJ2-7
size: NA

CDR3: CATSRIRDYGLSRPPNEQFF
DNA: TGTGCCACCAGCAGAATCCGGGACTACGGCCTCTCGCGCCCCCCCAATGAGCAGTTCTTC
D: TRBD2
V: TRBV15
J: TRBJ2-1
size: few

CDR3: CASSRTLQGAMTRSSYEQYF
DNA: TGCGCCAGCAGCCGGACCTTACAGGGGGCTATGACCCGGAGCTCCTACGAGCAGTACTTC
D: TRBD1
V: TRBV4-3
J: TRBJ2-7
size: NA

CDR3: CASSQGQGGYYGYTF
DNA: TGCGCCAGCAGCCAAGGACAGGGGGGGTACTATGGCTACACCTTC
D: TRBD1
V: TRBV4-3
J: TRBJ1-2
size: NA

CDR3: CASSSGQGVSYGYTF
DNA: TGTGCCAGCAGTTCGGGACAGGGTGTTAGCTATGGCTACACCTTC
D: TRBD1
V: TRBV6-5
J: TRBJ1-2
size: NA

CDR3: CASSQEGGDNEQFF
DNA: TGTGCCAGCAGCCAAGAAGGAGGGGACAATGAGCAGTTCTTC
D: NA
V: TRBV4-2
J: TRBJ2-1
size: few

CDR3: CASRLGTVQPQHF
DNA: TGTGCCAGCAGACTTGGGACTGTTCAACCCCAGCATTTT
D: NA
V: TRBV12-3/TRBV12-4
J: TRBJ1-5
size: NA

CDR3: CASKRGGDTEAFF
DNA: TGTGCCAGCAAAAGGGGGGGGGACACTGAAGCTTTCTTT
D: NA
V: TRBV6-5
J: TRBJ1-1
size: NA

CDR3: CASCLEGSEQFF
DNA: TGTGCCAGCTGCTTAGAGGGGTCTGAGCAGTTCTTC
D: NA
V: TRBV7-9
J: TRBJ2-1
size: NA

CDR3: CASIEGRLAFYNEQFF
DNA: TGTGCCAGCATCGAGGGGCGACTAGCCTTTTACAATGAGCAGTTCTTC
D: TRBD2
V: TRBV5-8
J: TRBJ2-1
size: NA

CDR3: CASSLQGYNSPLHF
DNA: TGTGCCAGTAGTCTCCAGGGTTATAATTCACCCCTCCACTTT
D: NA
V: TRBV19
J: TRBJ1-6
size: NA

CDR3: CASRGLADEQFF
DNA: TGTGCCAGCAGGGGACTTGCGGATGAGCAGTTCTTC
D: NA
V: TRBV10-3
J: TRBJ2-1
size: NA

CDR3: CATSRGGDSGTYEQYF
DNA: TGTGCCACCAGCAGGGGCGGGGACAGCGGTACCTACGAGCAGTACTTC
D: NA
V: TRBV15
J: TRBJ2-7
size: few

CDR3: CSVVTGGNEQFF
DNA: TGCAGCGTCGTCACAGGGGGTAATGAGCAGTTCTTC
D: TRBD1
V: TRBV29-1
J: TRBJ2-1
size: NA

CDR3: CASSPPTNTGELFF
DNA: TGTGCCAGCAGCCCCCCCACGAACACCGGGGAGCTGTTTTTT
D: NA
V: TRBV4-2
J: TRBJ2-2
size: NA

CDR3: CASSTGQGRIYEQYF
DNA: TGCGCCAGCAGCACGGGACAGGGACGGATCTACGAGCAGTACTTC
D: TRBD1
V: TRBV5-1
J: TRBJ2-7
size: NA

CDR3: CASSLTGQRNQPQHF
DNA: TGTGCCAGCAGTTTAACAGGGCAAAGAAATCAGCCCCAGCATTTT
D: NA
V: TRBV28
J: TRBJ1-5
size: NA

CDR3: CASSQFDRENEQFF
DNA: TGTGCCAGCAGCCAATTTGACAGGGAGAATGAGCAGTTCTTC
D: TRBD1
V: TRBV4-2
J: TRBJ2-1
size: NA

CDR3: CASSYRVNTEAFF
DNA: TGTGCCAGCAGTTACAGGGTGAACACTGAAGCTTTCTTT
D: NA
V: TRBV28
J: TRBJ1-1
size: NA

CDR3: CASRPYRTGNNSPLHF
DNA: TGTGCCAGCAGACCCTATAGGACAGGAAATAATTCACCCCTCCACTTT
D: TRBD1
V: TRBV28
J: TRBJ1-6
size: NA

CDR3: CASSEQGGGNQPQHF
DNA: TGTGCCAGCAGTGAACAGGGGGGTGGCAATCAGCCCCAGCATTTT
D: TRBD1
V: TRBV28
J: TRBJ1-5
size: NA

CDR3: CASSDSPRATDTQYF
DNA: TGTGCCAGCAGTGACTCCCCCAGGGCCACAGATACGCAGTATTTT
D: NA
V: TRBV6-4
J: TRBJ2-3
size: few

CDR3: CASSPRAYEQYF
DNA: TGTGCCAGCAGCCCCCGGGCCTACGAGCAGTACTTC
D: NA
V: TRBV7-9
J: TRBJ2-7
size: few

CDR3: CASSLEAGGTEAFF
DNA: TGTGCCAGCAGCTTAGAAGCAGGGGGCACTGAAGCTTTCTTT
D: TRBD1
V: TRBV7-2
J: TRBJ1-1
size: NA

CDR3: CASSQGRDSYEQYF
DNA: TGTGCCAGCAGCCAAGGGAGAGACAGCTACGAGCAGTACTTC
D: NA
V: TRBV3-1/TRBV3-2
J: TRBJ2-7
size: NA

CDR3: CASSATGGSEAFF
DNA: TGTGCCAGCAGTGCAACTGGGGGCAGTGAAGCTTTCTTT
D: NA
V: TRBV27
J: TRBJ1-1
size: NA

CDR3: CASSEFYRDNQPQHF
DNA: TGTGCCAGCAGTGAATTCTACAGGGATAATCAGCCCCAGCATTTT
D: NA
V: TRBV2
J: TRBJ1-5
size: NA

CDR3: CASSRNRKGTELFF
DNA: TGTGCCAGCAGTAGAAACAGAAAAGGGACAGAACTGTTTTTT
D: TRBD1
V: TRBV27
J: TRBJ1-4
size: NA

CDR3: CASSLAGGAHEQYF
DNA: TGTGCCAGCAGCTTGGCCGGAGGGGCCCACGAGCAGTACTTC
D: NA
V: TRBV5-5
J: TRBJ2-7
size: NA

CDR3: CASGRPGTSGGVFPYEQYF
DNA: TGTGCCAGCGGGCGCCCCGGGACTAGCGGGGGGGTATTTCCCTACGAGCAGTACTTC
D: TRBD2
V: TRBV27
J: TRBJ2-7
size: few

CDR3: CASSPGTGGNSGNTIYF
DNA: TGTGCCAGCAGCCCCGGGACAGGCGGAAACTCTGGAAACACCATATATTTT
D: TRBD1
V: TRBV9
J: TRBJ1-3
size: few

CDR3: CASSVYKKNRGVNTEAFF
DNA: TGTGCCAGCAGCGTTTACAAGAAAAACAGGGGCGTGAACACTGAAGCTTTCTTT
D: TRBD1
V: TRBV9
J: TRBJ1-1
size: NA

CDR3: CASSLQDRGREKLFF
DNA: TGTGCCAGCAGTTTGCAGGACAGGGGGCGCGAAAAACTGTTTTTT
D: TRBD1
V: TRBV28
J: TRBJ1-4
size: NA

CDR3: CASSPGTGAGNTIYF
DNA: TGTGCCAGCAGCCCTGGGACAGGAGCTGGAAACACCATATATTTT
D: TRBD1
V: TRBV11-3
J: TRBJ1-3
size: NA